These 13 T cell receptor beta chains originate from one sample sequenced in a study. TCRdb re-called the 5' RACE reads through MiXCR, storing one row per CDR3 protein. This table holds about 54,000 distinct CDR3 sequences, 15% to 20% found once. The sample comprised naive CD4+ T cells sorted from blood. Subset specified: naive CD4+ T cells, CD4+CD45RA+CD25-. These receptors were taken from a female donor with breast cancer.

In this sample, this clonotype turned up a few times. The CDR3 sequence is CASNGTSGIVEQFF. CDR3 coding DNA: TGCGCCAGCAATGGGACTAGCGGGATCGTTGAGCAGTTCTTC. V and J are TRBV10-1 and TRBJ2-1; 13 bases align to TRBD2. The V gene's germline CDR1 is WNHNN and CDR2 SYGVQD (reference sequence). The CDR3 is 14 amino acids. Losses at the gene ends were 7 bases for V and 9 bases for J; bases not matched to a gene: 6.

This clonotype occurred a few times. The chain combines TRBV20-1 with TRBJ2-1; D might be TRBD2 (7 bases). Germline values: CDR1 DFQATT, CDR2 SNEGSKA (reference sequence). Between the trimmed V and J ends, which lost 1 base and 2 bases, there was a span of 12 bases. This CDR3 has 15 residues. CDR3 sequence (DNA): TGCAGTGCTAGAGTGGGGGGGCGCCCCTACAATGAGCAGTTCTTC. This gives the protein CSARVGGRPYNEQFF.

This clonotype was detected a few times. This chain uses TRBV24-1 with TRBJ1-2; D remains unclear. The germline CDR1 and CDR2 sequences are KGHDR and SFDVKD. V was shortened by 4 bases and J by 4 bases, with 12 bases between the two germline ends. The CDR3 sequence is 14 residues long. CDR3 amino acids: CATSERSAGYGYTF. DNA of the CDR3: TGTGCCACCAGTGAGCGCAGCGCCGGCTATGGCTACACCTTC.

This clonotype was seen a handful of times. The rearrangement joins TRBV20-1 to TRBJ2-6; no firm D call. Germline V gene sequence: CDR1 DFQATT, CDR2 SNEGSKA (reference sequence). The V gene lost 0 bases and the J gene lost 1 base, with 7 bases spanning the gap. The CDR3 consists of 15 residues. CDR3 region: CSARDRRSGANVLTF. In DNA form, the CDR3 reads TGCAGTGCTAGAGATCGGCGGTCTGGGGCCAACGTCCTGACTTTC.

This clonotype was detected a few times. The chain carries TRBV29-1 and TRBJ2-3, with 8 bases matching TRBD1. V lost 5 bases, J lost 8 bases, and 9 bases stayed unmatched. The CDR3 totals 13 residues. The germline V gene has CDR1 SQVTM and CDR2 ANQGSEA. The CDR3 region is CSVRQGSAGTQYF. The DNA for the CDR3 is TGCAGCGTTAGACAGGGGTCAGCAGGTACGCAGTATTTT.

The genes are TRBV12-3 or TRBV12-4 and TRBJ2-1; D perhaps matches TRBD2 (6 bases). With 7 bases removed from V and 0 bases from J, the gap between germline ends came to 10 bases. The length of the CDR3 is 14 residues. The CDR3 reads CASIKGGSYNEQFF. The CDR3 bases are TGTGCCAGCATCAAGGGAGGCTCCTACAATGAGCAGTTCTTC.

This clonotype has a handful of counts. The gene calls are TRBV6-2 or TRBV6-3 and TRBJ1-1; no clear D. The CDR3 spans 13 residues. Germline V gene sequence: CDR1 MNHEY, CDR2 SVGEGT. V gave up 4 bases and J gave up 0 bases, with 6 bases separating them. CDR3 in amino acids: CASSFGMNTEAFF. Here the CDR3 DNA reads TGTGCCAGCAGTTTCGGCATGAACACTGAAGCTTTCTTT.

This chain links TRBV10-1 with TRBJ1-1; D remains unclear. Germline V gene sequence: CDR1 WNHNN, CDR2 SYGVQD (reference sequence). This CDR3 is 11 amino acids long. The CDR3 nucleotides read TGCACCCCCAAGACCCACACTGAAGCTTTCTTT. Its protein product is CTPKTHTEAFF.

Only a few counts were recorded for this clonotype. The chain combines TRBV5-1 with TRBJ1-1; D call uncertain. CDR1 and CDR2 from the germline V gene are SGHRS and YFSETQ. Trimming took 4 bases from V and 2 from J, leaving 24 bases between them. The CDR3 extends over 18 amino acids. CDR3 coding DNA: TGCGCCAGCAGCGTCGGTATAATGAAGACGGTGGTCAACACTGAAGCTTTCTTT. Encoded protein: CASSVGIMKTVVNTEAFF.

Regarding this clonotype: A much larger clone differs from this one at a single base, so this may be a read error. The CDR3 here is CSAREVTRGPHGYTF. DNA of the CDR3: TGCAGTGCTAGAGAGGTCACCAGGGGGCCCCATGGCTACACCTTC. The chain links TRBV20-1 to TRBJ1-2; 8 bases are a match to TRBD1. CDR3 length equals 15 residues. Germline CDR1 DFQATT, CDR2 SNEGSKA (reference sequence). Unmatched junction bases numbered 9, after V lost 0 bases and J lost 6 bases.

CDR3 sequence reads: CASSLGHRGEQFF. CDR3 bases: TGCGCCAGCAGCTTGGGACACAGAGGTGAGCAGTTCTTC. This chain joins TRBV5-1 and TRBJ2-1, with D uncertain. In germline, CDR1 is SGHRS, CDR2 YFSETQ. V was trimmed by 0 bases and J by 9 bases, leaving 10 bases between them. This CDR3 has 13 residues.

The sample holds a few counts of this clonotype. The chain joins TRBV18 to TRBJ1-2, with a weak D call TRBD1 (5 bases). The CDR3 has 14 amino acids. The V end lost 6 bases, the J end lost 4 bases, and 15 bases lay between the germline ends. Germline CDR1 reads KGHSH; CDR2 reads LQKENI. This CDR3 is CASSPSREVYGYTF. The CDR3 DNA reads as TGTGCCAGCTCGCCAAGCAGGGAGGTCTATGGCTACACCTTC.

This clonotype appeared many times. This chain joins TRBV6-2 or TRBV6-3 and TRBJ1-2, with D perhaps matching TRBD1 (6 bases). The CDR3 spans 13 residues. Trimming shortened V by 4 bases and J by 2 bases, and 8 bases separated the two germline ends. CDR1 is MNHEY and CDR2 is SVGEGT in the germline V gene. The CDR3 nucleotides are TGTGCCAGCAGTTCAACAGGGAACTATGGCTACACCTTC. Amino acids: CASSSTGNYGYTF.